This T cell receptor (beta chain) was recorded in a study of OX40 agonist ivuxolimab in advanced cancers. General study findings and limits: The CD4+ and CD8+ T cells in the blood had expanded clonally by week 6 at 0.1 to 3.0 mg/kg. Certain nonresponding patients likewise had low normalized T-cell clonal expansion.

This clone was picked up a small number of times. As yet, its antigen is unknown. The ends were cut back, 0 bases at V and 4 bases at J, with 2 bases in the middle. CDR3 size: 12 residues. The germline CDR1 and CDR2 sequences are SGDLS and YYNGEE. The data were produced by immunoSEQ multiplex PCR, yet TCRdb's version contains in-frame clones alone and is incomplete. The data contain about 100,000 clones, almost 90% of them singletons. This chain joins TRBV9 and TRBJ2-1; D gene uncertain. The clonotype was recovered from an adult with an advanced solid tumor such as melanoma, head and neck, liver or kidney cancer. The starting material was CD4+ or CD8+ T cells sorted from blood, obtained in a trial of the OX40 agonist ivuxolimab. The chain's CDR3 is CASSVAYNEQFF. Written as DNA, the CDR3 is TGTGCCAGCAGCGTAGCTTACAATGAGCAGTTCTTC.